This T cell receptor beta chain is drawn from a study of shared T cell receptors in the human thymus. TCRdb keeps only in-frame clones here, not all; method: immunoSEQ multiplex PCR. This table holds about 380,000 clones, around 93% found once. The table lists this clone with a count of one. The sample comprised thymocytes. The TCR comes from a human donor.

The CDR3 nucleotides read TGTGCCAGATGCAAAGACCCCGGGCCGCTCGGCCATGAGCAGTTCTTC. Translation gives CARCKDPGPLGHEQFF. This rearrangement joins TRBV19 to TRBJ2-1, with D unresolved. Trimming left V 9 bases short and J 8 bases short, with 26 bases between. Germline V gives CDR1 LNHDA, CDR2 SQIVND (reference sequence). This CDR3 has 16 amino acids.